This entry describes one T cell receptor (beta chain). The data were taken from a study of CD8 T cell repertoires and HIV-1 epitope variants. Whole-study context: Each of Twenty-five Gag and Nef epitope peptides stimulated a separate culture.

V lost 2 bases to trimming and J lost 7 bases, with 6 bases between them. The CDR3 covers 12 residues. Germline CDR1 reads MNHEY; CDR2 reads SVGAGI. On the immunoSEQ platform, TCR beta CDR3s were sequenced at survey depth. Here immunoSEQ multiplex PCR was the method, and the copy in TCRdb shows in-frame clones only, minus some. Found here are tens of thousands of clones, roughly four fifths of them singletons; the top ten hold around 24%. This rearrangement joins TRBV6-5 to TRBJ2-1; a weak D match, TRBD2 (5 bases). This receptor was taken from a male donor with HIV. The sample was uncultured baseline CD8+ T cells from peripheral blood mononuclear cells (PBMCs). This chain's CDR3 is CASSYTGNEQFF. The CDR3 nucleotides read TGTGCCAGCAGTTACACGGGGAATGAGCAGTTCTTC.